This is a list of T cell receptor beta chains from one sample in a study of neurological immune-mediated disorders. One entry per CDR3 protein, called by TCRdb with MiXCR from the 5' RACE reads. The table includes some 87,000 distinct CDR3 sequences, 5% to 6.5% detected once. Sequencing was done on a sample of PBMCs. The receptors originated from an older woman with multiple sclerosis. Each CDR3 is given with its conserved first and last residue. Each record gives: clone size, D gene, J gene, V gene, CDR3 DNA, CDR3 protein. A D gene is named only where the DNA matches it firmly. Clone size is given for some rows only: seen once, a few or many times, or a class if the clone is expanded.

clone size: many
D gene: .
J gene: TRBJ1-3
V gene: TRBV12-3/TRBV12-4
CDR3 DNA: TGTGCCAGCAGTTTTTTCCGCATGAACGGGAACACCATATATTTT
CDR3 protein: CASSFFRMNGNTIYF

clone size: many
D gene: .
J gene: TRBJ2-1
V gene: TRBV9
CDR3 DNA: TGTGCCAGCAGCGTAGCCGGGACCTCTCCCTACAATGAGCAGTTCTTC
CDR3 protein: CASSVAGTSPYNEQFF

clone size: .
D gene: .
J gene: TRBJ2-1
V gene: TRBV18
CDR3 DNA: TGTGCCAGCTCACCAGGGTCAATGGACAATGAGCAGTTCTTC
CDR3 protein: CASSPGSMDNEQFF

clone size: many
D gene: TRBD1
J gene: TRBJ2-1
V gene: TRBV11-2
CDR3 DNA: TGTGCCAGCAGCTTAGAACAGGGGGCGAAATATGAGCAGTTCTTC
CDR3 protein: CASSLEQGAKYEQFF

clone size: many
D gene: TRBD2
J gene: TRBJ2-5
V gene: TRBV7-8
CDR3 DNA: TGTGCCAGCAGCTTCGGGGGGCTAGCGGGGGCCGAAGAGACCCAGTACTTC
CDR3 protein: CASSFGGLAGAEETQYF

clone size: .
D gene: .
J gene: TRBJ2-3
V gene: TRBV29-1
CDR3 DNA: TGCAGCGTTGAACCACGCACAGATACGCAGTATTTT
CDR3 protein: CSVEPRTDTQYF

clone size: many
D gene: .
J gene: TRBJ2-2
V gene: TRBV15
CDR3 DNA: TGTGCCACCAGCGGGACGAGCACCGGGGAGCTGTTTTTT
CDR3 protein: CATSGTSTGELFF

clone size: .
D gene: .
J gene: TRBJ2-1
V gene: TRBV13
CDR3 DNA: TGTGCCAGCAGCTCCACGTGGTCACACCCATACAATGAGCAGTTCTTC
CDR3 protein: CASSSTWSHPYNEQFF

clone size: many
D gene: .
J gene: TRBJ1-1
V gene: TRBV7-6
CDR3 DNA: TGTGCCAGCAGCTTAGCGGGACACTCGATGAACACTGAAGCTTTCTTT
CDR3 protein: CASSLAGHSMNTEAFF

clone size: .
D gene: .
J gene: TRBJ1-6
V gene: TRBV19
CDR3 DNA: TGTGCCAGTAGTATAGTAGGGGTCAGCCATCCTAATTCACCCCTCCACTTT
CDR3 protein: CASSIVGVSHPNSPLHF

clone size: many
D gene: .
J gene: TRBJ2-7
V gene: TRBV5-1
CDR3 DNA: TGCGCCAGCAGCTTGGAAGTGTTCTACGAGCAGTACTTC
CDR3 protein: CASSLEVFYEQYF

clone size: many
D gene: .
J gene: TRBJ1-5
V gene: TRBV6-1
CDR3 DNA: TGTGCCAGCAGGATCTATTCTAGCAATCAGCCCCAGCATTTT
CDR3 protein: CASRIYSSNQPQHF

clone size: many
D gene: .
J gene: TRBJ2-1
V gene: TRBV20-1
CDR3 DNA: TGCAGTGCTAGGACAGGCCCCGAGCAGTTCTTC
CDR3 protein: CSARTGPEQFF

clone size: many
D gene: TRBD1
J gene: TRBJ2-7
V gene: TRBV10-2
CDR3 DNA: TGCGCCAGCAGTATTACAGGGGTCGAGCAGTACTTC
CDR3 protein: CASSITGVEQYF

clone size: few
D gene: .
J gene: TRBJ1-1
V gene: TRBV2
CDR3 DNA: TGTGCCAGCCGAAGGACAGATAGGAACACTGAAGCTTTCTTT
CDR3 protein: CASRRTDRNTEAFF

clone size: .
D gene: .
J gene: TRBJ1-1
V gene: TRBV11-3
CDR3 DNA: TGTACCAGCAGCCCAAGTGGGAACACTGAAGCTTTCTTT
CDR3 protein: CTSSPSGNTEAFF

clone size: .
D gene: .
J gene: TRBJ1-2
V gene: TRBV5-6
CDR3 DNA: TGTGCCAGCAGCTTGGTGAGCGGCAGGGGAGGGTATGGCTACACCTTC
CDR3 protein: CASSLVSGRGGYGYTF

clone size: many
D gene: .
J gene: TRBJ2-7
V gene: TRBV28
CDR3 DNA: TGTGCCAGCAGTCATCAGACCTACGAGCAGTACTTC
CDR3 protein: CASSHQTYEQYF

clone size: many
D gene: .
J gene: TRBJ2-7
V gene: TRBV7-6
CDR3 DNA: TGTGCCAGCAGTCCCAGGGGTTACGAGCAGTACTTC
CDR3 protein: CASSPRGYEQYF

clone size: .
D gene: .
J gene: TRBJ2-5
V gene: TRBV11-2
CDR3 DNA: TGTGCCAGCAGCTTATCGGGGAAAAGGGGAAAGTACTTC
CDR3 protein: CASSLSGKRGKYF

clone size: many
D gene: .
J gene: TRBJ2-2
V gene: TRBV12-3/TRBV12-4
CDR3 DNA: TGTGCCAGCAGTACTCGACAGCAAATGGGCACCGGGGAGCTGTTTTTT
CDR3 protein: CASSTRQQMGTGELFF

clone size: medium-sized
D gene: TRBD2
J gene: TRBJ2-1
V gene: TRBV4-1
CDR3 DNA: TGCGCCAGCAGCCAATTCGACCTAGCGGGGGGGTCCTACAATGAGCAGTTCTTC
CDR3 protein: CASSQFDLAGGSYNEQFF

clone size: many
D gene: .
J gene: TRBJ1-1
V gene: TRBV27
CDR3 DNA: TGTGCCAGCAGTTTAGGAATGGGGAACACTGAAGCTTTCTTT
CDR3 protein: CASSLGMGNTEAFF

clone size: many
D gene: .
J gene: TRBJ1-2
V gene: TRBV3-1
CDR3 DNA: TGTGCCAGCAGCCAAGATCCTCTTCCTGGAGGACAAGGCTACACCTTC
CDR3 protein: CASSQDPLPGGQGYTF

clone size: many
D gene: .
J gene: TRBJ1-1
V gene: TRBV3-1
CDR3 DNA: TGTGCCAGCAGCCGTCGGGATTATAACACTGAAGCTTTCTTT
CDR3 protein: CASSRRDYNTEAFF

clone size: many
D gene: TRBD1
J gene: TRBJ2-7
V gene: TRBV6-6
CDR3 DNA: TGTGCCAGCAGTGGACAGGGGGCGAGAACTTACGAGCAGTACTTC
CDR3 protein: CASSGQGARTYEQYF

clone size: few
D gene: .
J gene: TRBJ1-2
V gene: TRBV2
CDR3 DNA: TGTGCCAGCAGTGGGGACATCTATGGCTACACCTTC
CDR3 protein: CASSGDIYGYTF

clone size: many
D gene: TRBD2
J gene: TRBJ2-1
V gene: TRBV20-1
CDR3 DNA: TGCAGTGCTAGAAGACTAGCGGGTAGCTCCTACAATGAGCAGTTCTTC
CDR3 protein: CSARRLAGSSYNEQFF

clone size: many
D gene: .
J gene: TRBJ2-5
V gene: TRBV29-1
CDR3 DNA: TGCAGCGTTGAAGCTTGGGACAACCAAGAGACCCAGTACTTC
CDR3 protein: CSVEAWDNQETQYF

clone size: many
D gene: .
J gene: TRBJ2-7
V gene: TRBV24-1
CDR3 DNA: TGTGCCACCAGGGGGGCAGCGTCCGATGGGGAGCAGTACTTC
CDR3 protein: CATRGAASDGEQYF

clone size: few
D gene: .
J gene: TRBJ2-5
V gene: TRBV19
CDR3 DNA: TGTGCCAGTAGCTATACTACCCGGGACCTTCAAGAGACCCAGTACTTC
CDR3 protein: CASSYTTRDLQETQYF

clone size: many
D gene: .
J gene: TRBJ1-2
V gene: TRBV28
CDR3 DNA: TGTGCCAGCAGTTTCTCTCGGAACTATGGCTACACCTTC
CDR3 protein: CASSFSRNYGYTF

clone size: many
D gene: TRBD1
J gene: TRBJ2-7
V gene: TRBV5-5
CDR3 DNA: TGTGCCAGCCGGGGACAGGAATCCTACGAGCAGTACTTC
CDR3 protein: CASRGQESYEQYF

clone size: few
D gene: TRBD1
J gene: TRBJ2-7
V gene: TRBV20-1
CDR3 DNA: TGCAGTGCTAGAGAGGGACAGGTCGCCTACGAGCAGTACTTC
CDR3 protein: CSAREGQVAYEQYF

clone size: many
D gene: .
J gene: TRBJ1-5
V gene: TRBV6-6
CDR3 DNA: TGTGCCAGCAATCGAGTCGGGCAGATGGGAGGCAATCAGCCCCAGCATTTT
CDR3 protein: CASNRVGQMGGNQPQHF

clone size: many
D gene: .
J gene: TRBJ2-1
V gene: TRBV5-6
CDR3 DNA: TGTGCCAGCAGCCTTTTAATGGAGCAGTTCTTC
CDR3 protein: CASSLLMEQFF

clone size: many
D gene: TRBD1
J gene: TRBJ2-5
V gene: TRBV5-1
CDR3 DNA: TGCGCCAGCAGCCTTGCAACAGGGGGCATAGAGACCCAGTACTTC
CDR3 protein: CASSLATGGIETQYF

clone size: many
D gene: .
J gene: TRBJ2-5
V gene: TRBV2
CDR3 DNA: TGTGCCAGCATATCCAATACGGTGTTTACAGAGACCCAGTACTTC
CDR3 protein: CASISNTVFTETQYF

clone size: many
D gene: .
J gene: TRBJ2-5
V gene: TRBV12-3/TRBV12-4
CDR3 DNA: TGTGCCAGCACCCCGGGATCCCCAGGTGTAGAGACCCAGTACTTC
CDR3 protein: CASTPGSPGVETQYF

clone size: .
D gene: TRBD2
J gene: TRBJ2-3
V gene: TRBV6-1
CDR3 DNA: TGTGCCAGCAGTGCTACTAGCGGGGGGGCGGATACGCAGTATTTT
CDR3 protein: CASSATSGGADTQYF

clone size: many
D gene: .
J gene: TRBJ2-5
V gene: TRBV20-1
CDR3 DNA: TGCAGTGCTCGCCCGGAGGGAATTTGGGAGACCCAGTACTTC
CDR3 protein: CSARPEGIWETQYF

clone size: many
D gene: TRBD1
J gene: TRBJ2-7
V gene: TRBV20-1
CDR3 DNA: TGCAGTGCCACACCCACAGGGGTGAACTACGAGCAGTACTTC
CDR3 protein: CSATPTGVNYEQYF

clone size: many
D gene: .
J gene: TRBJ2-7
V gene: TRBV7-9
CDR3 DNA: TGTGCCAGCAGCTCAGAGGGGGGTTGGGCCCAGCAGTACTTC
CDR3 protein: CASSSEGGWAQQYF

clone size: many
D gene: TRBD1
J gene: TRBJ1-5
V gene: TRBV12-3/TRBV12-4
CDR3 DNA: TGTGCCAGCAGTTTAGGGGCAGGGGGAGTGGGTCAGCCCCAGCATTTT
CDR3 protein: CASSLGAGGVGQPQHF

clone size: many
D gene: .
J gene: TRBJ1-4
V gene: TRBV5-1
CDR3 DNA: TGCGCCAGCAGCTTGGTTGGGCAAACTAATGAAAAACTGTTTTTT
CDR3 protein: CASSLVGQTNEKLFF

clone size: many
D gene: .
J gene: TRBJ1-6
V gene: TRBV24-1
CDR3 DNA: TGTGCCTCCCTTCAAGCGACCTATAATTCACCCCTCCACTTT
CDR3 protein: CASLQATYNSPLHF

clone size: many
D gene: TRBD1
J gene: TRBJ2-1
V gene: TRBV10-1
CDR3 DNA: TGCGCCAGCAGTGAGGGGGGGACAGGGCACAATGAGCAGTTCTTC
CDR3 protein: CASSEGGTGHNEQFF